This passage covers 13 T cell receptor beta chains from one sample sequenced in a study of T cell therapy after organ transplantation. The antigens for these receptors are not known. Only in-frame clones appear in the TCRdb table, and some are missing; sequencing was by immunoSEQ multiplex PCR. The sample holds roughly 48,000 clones; approximately 94% are singletons and the top ten take around 3.1%. The source was CD8+ T cells from blood, collected before autologous CMV-specific T cell therapy. These receptors all stem from a human patient who had received a solid organ transplant and had CMV disease.

This clone has only one observation. The V and J genes are TRBV4-3 and TRBJ1-3, with D unclear. Germline values: CDR1 LGHNA, CDR2 YSLEER. V lost 0 bases, J lost 0 bases, and 9 bases lay in between. This CDR3 contains 16 residues. The CDR3, as DNA: TGCGCCAGCAGCCAAGATCTGACGGCCTCTGGAAACACCATATATTTT. It specifies CASSQDLTASGNTIYF.

The rearrangement joins TRBV4-1 to TRBJ2-3; perhaps TRBD1 as D (8 bases). The CDR3 consists of 21 residues. Germline V gene data show CDR1 as MGHRA and CDR2 as YSYEKL. V was pared by 4 bases and J by 3 bases, with 32 bases between. The CDR3 sequence: CASSRRQGPSRWEGRTDTQYF. In DNA form, the CDR3 reads TGCGCCAGCAGCCGACGACAGGGGCCCTCTCGGTGGGAGGGTAGGACAGATACGCAGTATTTT.

V is TRBV6-5 and J is TRBJ2-2; TRBD1 or TRBD2 may be the D gene (6 bases each). The CDR3 extends over 13 amino acids. Trimming pared 6 bases from V and 7 bases from J, leaving 12 bases between. From germline, CDR1 is MNHEY and CDR2 SVGAGI. CDR3 coding DNA: TGTGCCAGCAGCCTAGGGGGGCGCGGGGAGCTGTTTTTT. This sequence encodes CASSLGGRGELFF.

The V and J genes are TRBV7-2 and TRBJ2-7; 10 nucleotides agree with TRBD1. With V trimmed by 5 bases and J by 2 bases, 6 bases remained unmatched. CDR3 length equals 15 residues. Germline V CDR1 and CDR2: SGHTA, FQGNSA. Here the CDR3 DNA reads TGTGCCAGCAGCCCGAGGACAGGGGGAACCTACGAGCAGTACTTC. This gives the protein CASSPRTGGTYEQYF.

Here the CDR3 reads CASSPRTSGNTIYF. CDR3 in DNA: TGTGCCAGCAGCCCCAGGACCTCTGGAAACACCATATATTTT. The chain combines TRBV9 with TRBJ1-3; D gene uncertain. Germline V gives CDR1 SGDLS, CDR2 YYNGEE. The CDR3 length is 14 residues. V lost 4 bases, J lost 0 bases, and 8 bases lay in between.

The V and J genes are TRBV23-1 and TRBJ2-1, with 8 nucleotides matching TRBD1. TRBV23-1 is identified as an open reading frame with a role that is uncertain. CDR3 length equals 18 residues. V shed 2 bases, J shed 8 bases, and the junction held 17 bases outside the gene matches. Here the CDR3 reads CASSQQTGTGIFVDEQFF. CDR3 coding DNA: TGCGCCAGCAGTCAACAAACCGGGACAGGAATTTTTGTCGATGAGCAGTTCTTC.

The V and J genes are TRBV7-9 and TRBJ2-1, with 13 bases that match TRBD2. The V gene end was trimmed by 3 bases and the J gene end by 3 bases; junction bases not matched to a gene: 2. Germline V gene data show CDR1 as SEHNR and CDR2 as FQNEAQ (reference sequence). This CDR3 comprises 16 residues. DNA for the CDR3: TGTGCCAGCAGCTTCGGACTAGCGGGGGACTACAATGAGCAGTTCTTC. This codes for CASSFGLAGDYNEQFF.

The chain combines TRBV4-2 with TRBJ2-7; TRBD2 aligns across 7 bases. Per germline, CDR1 LGHNA and CDR2 YNFKEQ. The CDR3 is 17 residues long. V trimming: 0 bases; J trimming: 1 base; junction bases outside the gene matches: 9. The CDR3: CASSQDRAGRNSYEQYF. CDR3 sequence (DNA): TGTGCCAGCAGCCAAGATAGAGCGGGAAGGAATTCCTACGAGCAGTACTTC.

This rearrangement joins TRBV19 to TRBJ2-7; D is unclear. Trimming stripped 3 bases from V and 4 bases from J, with 10 bases between. The CDR3 runs 13 residues. Germline V CDR1 and CDR2: LNHDA, SQIVND (reference sequence). The CDR3 region has the DNA TGTGCCAGTAGTATTACGGAAACGTACGAGCAGTACTTC. Amino acids: CASSITETYEQYF.

This chain connects TRBV5-1 to TRBJ1-2; TRBD1 matches 9 bases. The CDR3 sequence is 14 residues long. The junction had 4 bases not matched to a gene; V was cut back by 0 bases and J by 7 bases. Germline assignment: CDR1 SGHRS and CDR2 YFSETQ. DNA for the CDR3: TGCGCCAGCAGCTTGGAGGACAGGGGAAGTGGCTACACCTTC. Protein product: CASSLEDRGSGYTF.

The V gene is TRBV7-9, the J gene TRBJ2-7, with 7 bases identical to TRBD1. Germline V gene sequence: CDR1 SEHNR, CDR2 FQNEAQ (reference sequence). The CDR3 spans 13 residues. V trimming: 6 bases; J trimming: 6 bases; junction bases outside the gene matches: 8. CDR3 nucleotide sequence: TGTGCCAGCAGTAATCGAGGGGGCTTCGAGCAGTACTTC. It encodes CASSNRGGFEQYF.

This sequence joins TRBV7-9 and TRBJ2-5; D not certain. The CDR3 is 14 amino acids. V lost 1 base and J lost 5, with 11 bases in between. Germline V gene data show CDR1 as SEHNR and CDR2 as FQNEAQ (reference sequence). CDR3 residues: CASSLVYPSETQYF. CDR3 nucleotide sequence: TGTGCCAGCAGCTTAGTGTATCCCTCGGAGACCCAGTACTTC.

The V gene is TRBV27, the J gene TRBJ2-1; 11 bases are shared with TRBD2. CDR1 is MNHEY and CDR2 is SMNVEV in the germline V gene (reference sequence). CDR3 length: 15 amino acids. V lost 5 bases, J lost 3 bases, and 3 bases stayed unmatched. The CDR3 loop reads CASSPGTSGYNEQFF. Written as DNA, the CDR3 is TGTGCCAGCAGTCCCGGGACTAGCGGCTACAATGAGCAGTTCTTC.